This section outlines one T cell receptor beta chain sequence together with its context. These data are taken from a study of blood T cell repertoires in COVID-19. Study in general: Samples came from the United States, Italy and Spain, spanning acute and convalescent COVID-19. PBMCs, B-cell-depleted T cells, or T cells provided the cDNA or gDNA that made up the material.

This CDR3 has 15 residues. Germline V CDR1 and CDR2: MNHEY, SVGAGI. With 6 bases clipped from V and 5 bases from J, the junction kept 6 bases outside the gene matches. Authors' processing steps: Reference gene primer amplification yielded estimated nucleated cell counts. Sequenced by immunoSEQ multiplex PCR; TCRdb stores in-frame clones only, minus some. The D gene and trimming were derived from the DNA, and the V and J assignments and clone size from that table. There are around 200,000 clones in the sample; around 90% occur only once, and around 2.7% lies in the top ten. The sequenced material came from peripheral blood. The chain uses TRBV6-5 and TRBJ1-5, with TRBD1 matching 11 bases. This TCR was recovered from a man between 40 and 49 years old with active or convalescent COVID-19. CDR3 sequence (DNA): TGTGCCAGCAGAAGGGGACAGGGGGGTTATCAGCCCCAGCATTTT. Translation gives CASRRGQGGYQPQHF.